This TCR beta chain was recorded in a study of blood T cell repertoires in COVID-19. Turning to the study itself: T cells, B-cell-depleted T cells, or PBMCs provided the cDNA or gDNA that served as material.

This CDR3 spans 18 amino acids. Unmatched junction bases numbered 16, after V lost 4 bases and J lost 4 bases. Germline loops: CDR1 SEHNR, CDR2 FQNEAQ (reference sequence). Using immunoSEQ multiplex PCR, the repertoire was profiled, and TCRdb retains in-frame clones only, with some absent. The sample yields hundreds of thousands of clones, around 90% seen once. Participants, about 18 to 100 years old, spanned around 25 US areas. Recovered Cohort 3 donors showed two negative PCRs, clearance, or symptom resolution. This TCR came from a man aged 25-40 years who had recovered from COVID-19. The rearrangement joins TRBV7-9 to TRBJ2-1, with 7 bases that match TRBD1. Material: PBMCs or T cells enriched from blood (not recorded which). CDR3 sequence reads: CASSSTYLDRDLYNEQFF. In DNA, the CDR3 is TGTGCCAGCAGCTCGACCTACTTAGACAGGGACCTTTACAATGAGCAGTTCTTC.